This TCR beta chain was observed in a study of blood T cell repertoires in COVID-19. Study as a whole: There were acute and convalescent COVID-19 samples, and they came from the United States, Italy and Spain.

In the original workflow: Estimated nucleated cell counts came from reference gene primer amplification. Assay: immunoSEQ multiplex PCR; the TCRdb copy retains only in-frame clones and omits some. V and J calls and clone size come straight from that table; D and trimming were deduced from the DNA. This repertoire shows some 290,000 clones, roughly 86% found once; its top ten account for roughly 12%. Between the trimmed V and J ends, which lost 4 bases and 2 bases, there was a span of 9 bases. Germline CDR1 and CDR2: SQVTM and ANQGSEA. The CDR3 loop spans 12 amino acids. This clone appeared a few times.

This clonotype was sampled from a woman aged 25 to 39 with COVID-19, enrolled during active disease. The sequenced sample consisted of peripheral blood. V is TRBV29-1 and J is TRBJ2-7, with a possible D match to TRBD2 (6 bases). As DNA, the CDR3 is TGCAGCGTTGCGCGGGGCGCCTACGAGCAGTACTTC. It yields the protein CSVARGAYEQYF.